The clone carrying this T cell receptor beta chain was observed a single time. The germline V gene encodes CDR1 SGHAT and CDR2 FQNNGV. Losses at the gene ends were 1 base for V and 3 bases for J; bases not matched to a gene: 3. The CDR3 contains 15 residues. The sample belongs to a study of blood T cell repertoires in COVID-19. Whole-study context: The study drew acute and convalescent COVID-19 samples from the United States, Italy and Spain. The cDNA or gDNA used as material had been derived from T cells, B-cell-depleted T cells, or PBMCs.

The assay was immunoSEQ multiplex PCR, and TCRdb's table has in-frame clones only and misses some. The sample consists of a few hundred thousand clones, 80% to 90% of them appearing once. Material: peripheral blood. The chain employs TRBV11-2 and TRBJ2-7; 10 bases are a match to TRBD2. The source of this sequence is a man in his fifties or sixties with acute or convalescent COVID-19. This chain's CDR3 is CASSLGLAGVYEQYF. CDR3 coding DNA: TGTGCCAGCAGCTTAGGGCTAGCGGGAGTCTACGAGCAGTACTTC. The variable domain in full, with the rest retrieved from reference TRBV11-2 and TRBJ2-7, is EAGVAQSPRYKIIEKRQSVAFWCNPISGHATLYWYQQILGQGPKLLIQFQNNGVVDDSQLPKDRFSAERLKGVDSTLKIQPAKLEDSAVYLCASSLGLAGVYEQYFGPGTRLTVT.